The next 7 T cell receptor beta chains were all read from a single sample in a study of neurological immune-mediated disorders. The time point here: longitudinal time-point 2. In TCRdb, the 5' RACE reads were re-called with MiXCR into one record per CDR3 protein. The data contain some 80,000 distinct CDR3 sequences, 5.8% of them seen just once; the ten biggest clones take up roughly 7.9%. Sequencing input: PBMCs. The source is a woman aged 55 to 70 with multiple sclerosis.

This clonotype came up many times. The chain combines TRBV12-3 or TRBV12-4 with TRBJ2-5; 11 bases align to TRBD2. J was trimmed by 4 bases and V by 6 bases; bases with no gene match: 4. The CDR3 has 14 residues. The CDR3 sequence: CASRSSGGSETQYF. The CDR3 nucleotides are TGTGCCAGCAGGTCTAGCGGGGGGTCAGAGACCCAGTACTTC.

This clonotype showed up many times. This chain connects TRBV7-7 to TRBJ2-5; 10 bases map to TRBD1. The CDR3 sequence is 14 residues long. The V and J ends lost 5 bases and 5 bases, in that order; junction bases with no gene match: 5. Germline-derived CDR1 and CDR2 are SSHAT and FNYEAQ (reference sequence). The chain's CDR3 is CASSRQGAGETQYF. DNA of the CDR3: TGTGCCAGCAGCAGACAGGGGGCTGGGGAGACCCAGTACTTC.

In its sample, this clonotype was seen many times. The chain recombines TRBV20-1 with TRBJ2-1, with 11 bases matching TRBD2. V was clipped by 0 bases and J by 13 bases; unmatched bases: 11. The germline V gene has CDR1 DFQATT and CDR2 SNEGSKA (reference sequence). The CDR3 covers 15 residues. The DNA of the CDR3 is TGCAGTGCTAGAGATTTGCCTAGCGGGGGGAAACTTCAGTTCTTC. This translates into CSARDLPSGGKLQFF.

This clonotype has a count of ten or more. J is TRBJ2-6 and V is TRBV29-1, with D perhaps given as TRBD1 or TRBD2 (5 bases each). V shed 6 bases and J shed 0 bases, with 12 bases lying between them. CDR1 is SQVTM and CDR2 is ANQGSEA in the germline V gene. The CDR3 is 15 residues long. The CDR3 region is CSVSRDGSGANVLTF. The CDR3 DNA reads TGCAGCGTGAGCCGGGACGGCTCTGGGGCCAACGTCCTGACTTTC.

This clonotype was recorded at least ten times. The V call is TRBV12-3 or TRBV12-4, the J call TRBJ1-1; no reliable D call. The CDR3 is made up of 10 amino acids. The germline V and J ends were trimmed by 3 bases and 5 bases, with 1 base remaining between them. As DNA, the CDR3 is TGTGCCAGCAGTTTTACTGAAGCTTTCTTT. It codes for CASSFTEAFF.

This clonotype was detected many times. This sequence joins TRBV6-5 and TRBJ2-2; D call uncertain. Germline loops: CDR1 MNHEY, CDR2 SVGAGI. The CDR3 is made up of 11 amino acids. V was shortened by 7 bases and J by 2 bases, with 2 bases between the two germline ends. DNA of the CDR3: TGTGCCAGCACTAACACCGGGGAGCTGTTTTTT. This sequence encodes CASTNTGELFF.

This clonotype was observed many times. The chain uses TRBV7-2 and TRBJ2-3; no clear D gene. Germline V lookup: CDR1 SGHTA, CDR2 FQGNSA. V was trimmed by 6 bases and J by 2 bases, leaving 18 bases between them. This CDR3 comprises 16 residues. The CDR3 DNA reads as TGTGCCAGCAGGTATTACGGGCAAACAAACACAGATACGCAGTATTTT. This translates into CASRYYGQTNTDTQYF.